The next 18 T cell receptor beta chains were all read from a single sample in a study of identical twins. Using its own MiXCR run on the 5' RACE reads, TCRdb lists one record per CDR3 protein. The table records roughly 490,000 distinct CDR3 sequences, roughly an eighth of them present only once. The sample was also linked to a second study, of yellow fever vaccine responses in identical twins.

The sequencing sample was made of CD4+ T cells sorted from blood. These receptors came from a woman in her late teens or twenties in good health.

This clonotype was observed at least ten times. This chain links TRBV12-3 or TRBV12-4 with TRBJ2-3; TRBD1 matches at 8 bases. After removal of 5 bases from V and 3 bases from J, the junction contained 10 bases not matched to a gene. The CDR3 has 16 residues. CDR3 bases: TGTGCCAGCAGTCCTCAGGGGGCGGGTGGAACAGATACGCAGTATTTT. It translates to CASSPQGAGGTDTQYF.

The table lists this clonotype with a few counts. The chain uses TRBV20-1 and TRBJ2-5; D gene ambiguous. Trimming stripped 5 bases from V and 5 bases from J, with 12 bases between. The CDR3 extends over 12 amino acids. Germline values: CDR1 DFQATT, CDR2 SNEGSKA (reference sequence). The CDR3 reads CSAETRGETQYF. The CDR3 bases are TGCAGTGCTGAAACCCGTGGGGAGACCCAGTACTTC.

This clonotype was counted a few times. J is TRBJ2-6 and V is TRBV5-1; possible D gene TRBD1, 6 bases. Germline CDR1 and CDR2: SGHRS and YFSETQ. V was shortened by 4 bases and J by 0 bases, with 11 bases between the two germline ends. The CDR3 runs 16 residues. CDR3 nucleotide sequence: TGCGCCAGCAGCCCGGGACACAACTCTGGGGCCAACGTCCTGACTTTC. Its translation is CASSPGHNSGANVLTF.

This clonotype was seen many times. The chain is built from TRBV29-1 and TRBJ2-1; no firm D call. This CDR3 region has 15 residues. Trimming removed 3 bases at V and 5 bases at J, with 17 bases between. Germline V gives CDR1 SQVTM, CDR2 ANQGSEA. Written as DNA, the CDR3 is TGCAGCGTTGAGAGAGACTCCAGTCGGAACAATGAGCAGTTCTTC. Protein product: CSVERDSSRNNEQFF.

The J gene is TRBJ2-5, the V gene TRBV2; TRBD1 is a possible D gene (5 bases). This CDR3 has 14 amino acids. The V end was cut by 4 bases, the J end by 2 bases, with 11 bases between. In germline, CDR1 is SNHLY, CDR2 FYNNEI. The CDR3 region is CASSATGKQETQYF. For the CDR3, the DNA is TGTGCCAGCAGTGCCACAGGCAAACAAGAGACCCAGTACTTC. Based on the CDR3 plus reference TRBV2 and TRBJ2-5, the full variable domain is EPEVTQTPSHQVTQMGQEVILRCVPISNHLYFYWYRQILGQKVEFLVSFYNNEISEKSEIFDDQFSVERPDGSNFTLKIRSTKLEDSAMYFCASSATGKQETQYFGPGTRLLVL.

V gene TRBV23-1 combines with J gene TRBJ1-2, with 12 nucleotides matching TRBD1. TRBV23-1 is given ORF status, its function remaining uncertain. The CDR3 sequence is 16 residues long. V shed 3 bases and J 4 bases; nucleotides not matched to a gene: 6. The CDR3 DNA follows: TGCGCCAGCAGTCATTTCGGGACAGGGGGCCGCTATGGCTACACCTTC. The encoded protein is CASSHFGTGGRYGYTF.

This clonotype was observed a few times. The chain is built from TRBV5-5 and TRBJ2-3; D is ambiguous. CDR1 is SGHKS, CDR2 YYEKEE, per germline (reference sequence). The V and J ends lost 1 base and 3 bases respectively, with 12 bases between them. This CDR3 is 15 amino acids long. The CDR3 nucleotides are TGTGCCAGCAGCTTGTTCACGAGTGGGACAGATACGCAGTATTTT. Its translation: CASSLFTSGTDTQYF.

This clonotype was observed a handful of times. V usage is TRBV7-2 and J usage is TRBJ2-4, with 7 bases matching TRBD1. The germline CDR1 and CDR2 sequences are SGHTA and FQGNSA. Trimming took 5 bases from V and 3 from J; bases not matched to a gene: 7. The CDR3 has 15 amino acids. The CDR3 DNA follows: TGTGCCAGCAGCACACGGGACAGCGGCAAAAACATTCAGTACTTC. Encoded protein: CASSTRDSGKNIQYF.

The sample holds many counts of this clonotype. The chain couples TRBV2 to TRBJ1-1; D call uncertain. This CDR3 contains 14 residues. From germline, CDR1 is SNHLY and CDR2 FYNNEI. The V end was cut by 7 bases, the J end by 0 bases, with 12 bases between. The CDR3 DNA reads as TGTGCCAGCACCCCAGGCCTCATGAACACTGAAGCTTTCTTT. Its translation is CASTPGLMNTEAFF.

Many counts were recorded for this clonotype. The chain has TRBV7-9 and TRBJ1-4; D remains ambiguous. V was trimmed by 5 bases and J by 0 bases, leaving 13 bases between them. Germline V gene lookup returns CDR1 SEHNR and CDR2 FQNEAQ (reference sequence). The CDR3 consists of 16 residues. The CDR3 region has the DNA TGTGCCAGCAGCCAAGACCCTGGAGCAACTAATGAAAAACTGTTTTTT. Translation gives CASSQDPGATNEKLFF.

The rearrangement links TRBV7-2 to TRBJ1-2; 8 nucleotides line up with TRBD1. Germline V gene data show CDR1 as SGHTA and CDR2 as FQGNSA. V lost 3 bases to trimming and J lost 6 bases; unmatched junction nucleotides: 9. This CDR3 region has 15 residues. The CDR3 sequence: CASSFSPTGVNGYTF. CDR3 coding DNA: TGTGCCAGCAGCTTTTCCCCGACAGGGGTAAATGGCTACACCTTC.

This clonotype was recorded at least ten times. This sequence joins TRBV7-2 and TRBJ2-7; the match to TRBD1 covers 9 bases. Germline loops: CDR1 SGHTA, CDR2 FQGNSA. This CDR3 comprises 15 residues. Trimming took 4 bases from V and 2 from J; bases not matched to a gene: 6. The CDR3 region has the DNA TGTGCCAGCAGCTCCCGGAGACAGGGGGCCTACGAGCAGTACTTC. Residues: CASSSRRQGAYEQYF.

The J gene is TRBJ2-2, the V gene TRBV11-2; 8 bases are a match to TRBD1. This CDR3 region has 15 residues. Germline CDR1 and CDR2: SGHAT and FQNNGV. Trimming at V came to 7 bases and at J to 0 bases, leaving 4 bases not matched to a gene. DNA of the CDR3: TGTGCCAGCAACGTACAGGGGGCGAACACCGGGGAGCTGTTTTTT. It is translated as CASNVQGANTGELFF.

This clonotype showed up just a few times. V and J are TRBV19 and TRBJ2-1; TRBD2 is a possible D gene (5 bases). The CDR3 has 15 residues. The germline V gene has CDR1 LNHDA and CDR2 SQIVND (reference sequence). The V end was cut by 3 bases, the J end by 1 base, with 10 bases between. This chain's CDR3 is CASSIWSGSYNEQFF. The CDR3 region has the DNA TGTGCCAGTAGTATCTGGTCGGGATCCTACAATGAGCAGTTCTTC. Filled out from reference TRBV19 and TRBJ2-1, the complete variable domain reads DGGITQSPKYLFRKEGQNVTLSCEQNLNHDAMYWYRQDPGQGLRLIYYSQIVNDFQKGDIAEGYSVSREKKESFPLTVTSAQKNPTAFYLCASSIWSGSYNEQFFGPGTRLTVL.

This clonotype was seen ten or more times. CDR3 sequence: CASSEGGASFYEQYF. The CDR3, as DNA: TGTGCCAGCAGTGAAGGGGGGGCCTCCTTCTACGAGCAGTACTTC. The V call is TRBV25-1, the J call TRBJ2-7; D perhaps matches TRBD2 (7 bases). The CDR3 is 15 residues long. Trimming cost V 2 bases and J 3 bases, with 14 bases left between them. Per the germline V gene, CDR1 is MGHDK and CDR2 is SYGVNS.

The V gene is TRBV12-3 or TRBV12-4, the J gene TRBJ2-1; D tentatively reads TRBD1 or TRBD2 (5 bases each). V lost 3 bases and J 0 bases, leaving 9 bases between the germline ends. CDR3 length: 15 residues. The CDR3 sequence: CASSFKGTSYNEQFF. CDR3 in DNA: TGTGCCAGCAGTTTTAAGGGGACCTCCTACAATGAGCAGTTCTTC.

This chain uses TRBV29-1 with TRBJ2-2, with 8 positions matching TRBD2. The CDR3 loop spans 18 amino acids. Germline V CDR1 and CDR2: SQVTM, ANQGSEA. The V gene end was trimmed by 4 bases and the J gene end by 1 base; junction bases not matched to a gene: 14. CDR3 residues: CSVAGTQVAGRNTGELFF. CDR3 in DNA: TGCAGCGTTGCTGGGACACAAGTAGCGGGAAGGAACACCGGGGAGCTGTTTTTT.

This clonotype has more than one count but fewer than ten. The genes are TRBV28 and TRBJ2-7; the D gene is possibly TRBD1 (5 bases). The V end lost 5 bases, the J end lost 3 bases, and 8 bases lay between the germline ends. The CDR3 contains 12 residues. Per germline, CDR1 MDHEN and CDR2 SYDVKM. CDR3 sequence reads: CASSKQVYEQYF. CDR3 bases: TGTGCCAGCAGTAAACAGGTCTACGAGCAGTACTTC.